Below are 10 T cell receptor beta chains sequenced from a single sample in a study of regulatory T cells in long-lasting Graves disease. Time point noted: newly diagnosed GD, antithyroid drugs for less than 3 months. PBMC-extracted RNA yielded the TCR library. Combining iRepertoire HTBI primers with Arm-PCR of CDR3 regions, the authors built TCR beta libraries. TCRdb re-called the multiplex PCR reads with MiXCR, one entry per CDR3 protein. The data hold roughly 380,000 distinct CDR3 sequences, with less than 20% observed a single time. This material consisted of peripheral blood mononuclear cells (PBMCs), taken at new diagnosis, from a patient treated with antithyroid drugs. All receptors come from a female donor with Graves disease.

This clonotype was observed many times. The rearrangement joins TRBV28 to TRBJ2-7; no reliable D call. The germline V and J ends were trimmed by 3 bases and 5 bases, with 8 bases remaining between them. CDR3 length: 12 amino acids. CDR1 is MDHEN, CDR2 SYDVKM, per germline. The CDR3 region has the DNA TGTGCCAGCAGTTTCTCTAGGAACGAGCAGTACTTC. Encoded protein: CASSFSRNEQYF. The full variable domain, with the rest looked up from reference TRBV28 and TRBJ2-7, is DVKVTQSSRYLVKRTGEKVFLECVQDMDHENMFWYRQDPGLGLRLIYFSYDVKMKEKGDIPEGYSVSREKKERFSLILESASTNQTSMYLCASSFSRNEQYFGPGTRLTVT.

The sample holds a few counts of this clonotype. The chain recombines TRBV19 with TRBJ2-2, with D possibly TRBD2 on 7 matching bases. The CDR3 runs 15 residues. The germline V gene encodes CDR1 LNHDA and CDR2 SQIVND (reference sequence). V lost 3 bases to trimming and J lost 7 bases, with 15 bases between them. CDR3 nucleotide sequence: TGTGCCAGTAGTATGGTGGGGGGGGCAATCGGGGAGCTGTTTTTT. This translates into CASSMVGGAIGELFF. The full variable domain, in which reference TRBV19 and TRBJ2-2 provide the parts outside the CDR3, is DGGITQSPKYLFRKEGQNVTLSCEQNLNHDAMYWYRQDPGQGLRLIYYSQIVNDFQKGDIAEGYSVSREKKESFPLTVTSAQKNPTAFYLCASSMVGGAIGELFFGEGSRLTVL.

In this sample, this clonotype turned up many times. The chain carries TRBV15 and TRBJ1-2, with 8 bases fitting TRBD1. Germline-derived CDR1 and CDR2 are LNHNV and YYDKDF (reference sequence). The CDR3 covers 16 residues. V shed 1 base, J shed 2 bases, and the junction held 6 bases outside the gene matches. The CDR3: CATSRAGDRRNYGYTF. CDR3 in DNA: TGTGCCACCAGCAGAGCGGGGGACAGGAGAAACTATGGCTACACCTTC.

This clonotype was observed a handful of times. J is TRBJ2-6 and V is TRBV30, with a tentative D call TRBD1 (6 bases). This CDR3 is built from 16 residues. Trimming removed 4 bases at V and 2 bases at J, with 15 bases between. CDR1 and CDR2 (germline): GTSNPN, SVGIG (reference sequence). CDR3 sequence reads: CAWTFNWGPGANVLTF. The CDR3 nucleotides are TGTGCCTGGACCTTCAACTGGGGGCCTGGGGCCAACGTCCTGACTTTC. The variable domain in full, with the rest retrieved from reference TRBV30 and TRBJ2-6, is SQTIHQWPATLVQPVGSPLSLECTVEGTSNPNLYWYRQAAGRGLQLLFYSVGIGQISSEVPQNLSASRPQDRQFILSSKKLLLSDSGFYLCAWTFNWGPGANVLTFGAGSRLTVL.

The rearrangement uses TRBV10-3 and TRBJ2-1; 7 bases are a match to TRBD2. The V gene's germline CDR1 is ENHRY and CDR2 SYGVKD. The CDR3 covers 13 residues. Germline trimming cut 7 bases from V and 6 bases from J; bases unmatched to any gene: 6. The CDR3 sequence is CAIMASGSNEQFF. Written as DNA, the CDR3 is TGTGCCATCATGGCTAGCGGTTCCAATGAGCAGTTCTTC.

This clonotype was found many times. V gene TRBV4-1 combines with J gene TRBJ2-5; no firm D call. The length of the CDR3 is 14 residues. CDR1 and CDR2 (germline): MGHRA, YSYEKL. V shed 0 bases and J shed 2 bases, with 7 bases lying between them. CDR3 sequence: CASSQDRVQETQYF. CDR3 DNA: TGCGCCAGCAGCCAAGATCGGGTACAAGAGACCCAGTACTTC.

The chain has TRBV5-1 and TRBJ1-4, with D hard to call. Between the trimmed V and J ends, which lost 0 bases and 4 bases, there was a span of 10 bases. Germline loops: CDR1 SGHRS, CDR2 YFSETQ. This CDR3 is 15 amino acids long. This chain's CDR3 is CASSLAARYNEKLFF. The DNA for the CDR3 is TGCGCCAGCAGCTTGGCGGCCAGATATAATGAAAAACTGTTTTTT.

This rearrangement joins TRBV19 to TRBJ1-5; no clear D. The CDR3 totals 15 residues. Germline values: CDR1 LNHDA, CDR2 SQIVND (reference sequence). Trimming stripped 4 bases from V and 6 bases from J, with 16 bases between. The DNA for the CDR3 is TGTGCCAGTAGTAATGGATGGGAGGGTAGTCAGCCCCAGCATTTT. It specifies CASSNGWEGSQPQHF.

This clonotype was seen repeatedly, ten times or more. The rearrangement uses TRBV7-9 and TRBJ2-3; D not certain. Germline CDR1 and CDR2: SEHNR and FQNEAQ (reference sequence). The germline V and J ends were trimmed by 4 bases and 4 bases, with 12 bases remaining between them. The CDR3 runs to 14 residues. The CDR3 here is CASSSSLIPDTQYF. In nucleotides, the CDR3 is TGTGCCAGCAGCTCGTCCCTCATTCCAGATACGCAGTATTTT.

As to this clonotype: It is likely a read error: a sequence one base away is far more abundant. CDR3 nucleotide sequence: TGTGCCAGCAGTCTAACAGGGTACAATGAGCAGTACTTC. It specifies CASSLTGYNEQYF. V gene TRBV12-3 or TRBV12-4 combines with J gene TRBJ2-5; TRBD1 is a possible D gene (6 bases). The V and J ends lost 5 bases and 11 bases respectively, with 18 bases between them. CDR3 length: 13 amino acids.